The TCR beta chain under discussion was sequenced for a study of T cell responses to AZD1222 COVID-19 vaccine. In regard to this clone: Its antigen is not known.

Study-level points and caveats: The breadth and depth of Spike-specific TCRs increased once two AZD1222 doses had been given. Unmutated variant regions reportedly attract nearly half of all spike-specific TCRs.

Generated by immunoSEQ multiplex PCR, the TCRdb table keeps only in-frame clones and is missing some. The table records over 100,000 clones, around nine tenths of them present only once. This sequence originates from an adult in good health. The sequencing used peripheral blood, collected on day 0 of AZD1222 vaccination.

CDR3 residues: CASSVRKPGLAGGLVYEQYF. The CDR3 DNA reads TGTGCCAGCAGCGTACGGAAACCGGGACTAGCGGGAGGGCTTGTCTACGAGCAGTACTTC. The chain carries TRBV21-1 and TRBJ2-7; TRBD2 was called by the table and not checked on the DNA. TRBV21-1 is tagged as a pseudogene. This CDR3 comprises 20 residues.